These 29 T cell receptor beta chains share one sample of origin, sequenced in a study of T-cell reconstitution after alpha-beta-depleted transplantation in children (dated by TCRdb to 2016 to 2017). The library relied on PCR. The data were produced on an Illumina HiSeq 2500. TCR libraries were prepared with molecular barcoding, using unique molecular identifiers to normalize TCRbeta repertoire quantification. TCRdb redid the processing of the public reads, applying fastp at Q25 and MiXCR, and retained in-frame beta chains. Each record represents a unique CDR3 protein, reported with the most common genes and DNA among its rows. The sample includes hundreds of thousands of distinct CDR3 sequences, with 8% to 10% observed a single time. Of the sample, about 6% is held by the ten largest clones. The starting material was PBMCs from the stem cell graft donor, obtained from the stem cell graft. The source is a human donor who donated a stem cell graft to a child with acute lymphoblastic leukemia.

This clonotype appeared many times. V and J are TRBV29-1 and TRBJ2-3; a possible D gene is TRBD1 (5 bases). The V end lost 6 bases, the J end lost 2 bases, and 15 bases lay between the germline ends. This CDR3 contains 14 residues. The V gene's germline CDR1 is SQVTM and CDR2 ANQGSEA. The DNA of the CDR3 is TGCAGCGTAGACGACAGAGAACTCACAGATACGCAGTATTTT. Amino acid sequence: CSVDDRELTDTQYF.

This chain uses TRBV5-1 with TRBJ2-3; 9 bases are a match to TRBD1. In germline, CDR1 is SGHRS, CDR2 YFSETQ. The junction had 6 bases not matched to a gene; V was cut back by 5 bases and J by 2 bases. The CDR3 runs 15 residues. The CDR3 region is CASRSGTGYTDTQYF. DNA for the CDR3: TGCGCCAGCAGGTCTGGGACAGGGTACACAGATACGCAGTATTTT.

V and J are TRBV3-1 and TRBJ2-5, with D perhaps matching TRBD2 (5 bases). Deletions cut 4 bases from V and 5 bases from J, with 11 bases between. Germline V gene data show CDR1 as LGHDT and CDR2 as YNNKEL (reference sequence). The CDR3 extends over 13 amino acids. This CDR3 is CASSPLSGETQYF. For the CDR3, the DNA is TGTGCCAGCAGCCCTCTCTCGGGGGAGACCCAGTACTTC.

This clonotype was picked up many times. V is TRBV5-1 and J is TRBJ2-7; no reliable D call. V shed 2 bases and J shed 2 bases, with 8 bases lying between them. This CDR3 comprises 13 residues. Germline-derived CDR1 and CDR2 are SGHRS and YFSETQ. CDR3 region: CASSLTAAYEQYF. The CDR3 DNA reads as TGCGCCAGCAGCTTAACAGCCGCCTACGAGCAGTACTTC.

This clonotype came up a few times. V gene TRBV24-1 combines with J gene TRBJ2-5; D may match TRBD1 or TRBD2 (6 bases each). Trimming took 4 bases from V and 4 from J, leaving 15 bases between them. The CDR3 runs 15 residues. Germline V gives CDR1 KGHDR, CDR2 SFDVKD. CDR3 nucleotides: TGTGCCACCAGTGAACGGGGAGGAGGGGGAGAGACCCAGTACTTC. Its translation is CATSERGGGGETQYF.

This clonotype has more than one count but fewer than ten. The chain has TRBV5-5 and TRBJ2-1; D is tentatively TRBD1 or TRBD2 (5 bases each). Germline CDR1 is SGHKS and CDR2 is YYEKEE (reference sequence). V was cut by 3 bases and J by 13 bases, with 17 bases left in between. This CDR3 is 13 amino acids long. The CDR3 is CASSSSSGTDQFF. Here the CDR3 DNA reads TGTGCCAGCAGCTCCTCCTCCGGGACGGATCAGTTCTTC.

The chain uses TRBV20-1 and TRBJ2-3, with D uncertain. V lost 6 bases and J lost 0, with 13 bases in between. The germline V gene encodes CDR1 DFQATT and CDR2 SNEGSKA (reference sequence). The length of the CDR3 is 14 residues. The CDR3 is CSAVIAASTDTQYF. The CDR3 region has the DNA TGCAGTGCCGTAATAGCCGCTAGCACAGATACGCAGTATTTT.

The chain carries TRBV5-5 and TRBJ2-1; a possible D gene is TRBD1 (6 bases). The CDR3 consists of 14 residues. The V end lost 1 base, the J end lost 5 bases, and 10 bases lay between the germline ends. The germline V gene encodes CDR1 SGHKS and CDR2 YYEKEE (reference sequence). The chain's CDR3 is CASSLRGIHNEQFF. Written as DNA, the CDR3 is TGTGCCAGCAGCTTGAGGGGGATCCACAATGAGCAGTTCTTC.

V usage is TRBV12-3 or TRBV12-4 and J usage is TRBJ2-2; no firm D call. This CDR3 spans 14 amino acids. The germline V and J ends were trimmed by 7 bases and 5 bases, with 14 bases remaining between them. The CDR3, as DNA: TGTGCCAGCACCCTCTCTGTTTGGACCGGGGAGCTGTTTTTT. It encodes CASTLSVWTGELFF.

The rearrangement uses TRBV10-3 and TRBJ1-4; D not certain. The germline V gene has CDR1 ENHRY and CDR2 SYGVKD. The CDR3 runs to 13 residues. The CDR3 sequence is CASKDLRGEKLFF. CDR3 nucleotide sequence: TGTGCGAGTAAAGACCTCAGAGGTGAAAAACTGTTTTTT.

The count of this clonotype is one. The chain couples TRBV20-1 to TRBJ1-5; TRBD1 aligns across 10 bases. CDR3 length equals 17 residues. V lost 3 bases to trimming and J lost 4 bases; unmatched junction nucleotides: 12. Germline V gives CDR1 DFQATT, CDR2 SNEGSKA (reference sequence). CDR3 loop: CSASNSLRDRGNQPQHF. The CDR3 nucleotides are TGCAGTGCTAGTAATTCCCTCCGGGACAGGGGTAATCAGCCCCAGCATTTT.

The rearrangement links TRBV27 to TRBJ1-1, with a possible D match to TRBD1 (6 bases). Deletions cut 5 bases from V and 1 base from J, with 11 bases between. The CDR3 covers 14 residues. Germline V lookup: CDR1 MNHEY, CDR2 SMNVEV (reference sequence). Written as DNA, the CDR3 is TGTGCCAGCAGTCCCCTGGACAGGAACACTGAAGCTTTCTTT. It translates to CASSPLDRNTEAFF.

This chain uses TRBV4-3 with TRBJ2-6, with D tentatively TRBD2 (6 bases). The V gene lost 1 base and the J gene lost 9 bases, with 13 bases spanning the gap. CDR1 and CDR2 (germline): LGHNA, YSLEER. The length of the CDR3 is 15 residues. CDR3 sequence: CASSQGRVDNNVLTF. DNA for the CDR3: TGCGCCAGCAGCCAAGGGAGGGTCGACAACAACGTCCTGACTTTC.

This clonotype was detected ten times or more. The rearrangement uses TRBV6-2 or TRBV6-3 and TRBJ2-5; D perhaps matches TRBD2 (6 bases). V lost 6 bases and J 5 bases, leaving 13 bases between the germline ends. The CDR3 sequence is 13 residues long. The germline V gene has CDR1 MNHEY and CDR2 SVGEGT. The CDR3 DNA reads TGTGCCAGCAGCCTCCAGGGACTTGAGACCCAGTACTTC. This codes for CASSLQGLETQYF.

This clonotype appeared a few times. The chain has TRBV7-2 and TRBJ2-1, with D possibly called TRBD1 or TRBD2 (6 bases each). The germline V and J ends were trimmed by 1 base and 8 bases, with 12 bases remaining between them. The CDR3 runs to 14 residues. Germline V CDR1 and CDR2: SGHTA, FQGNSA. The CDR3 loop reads CASSLGRGAHEQFF. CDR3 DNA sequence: TGTGCCAGCAGCTTAGGGAGGGGGGCCCATGAGCAGTTCTTC. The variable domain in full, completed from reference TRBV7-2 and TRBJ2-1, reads GAGVSQSPSNKVTEKGKDVELRCDPISGHTALYWYRQSLGQGLEFLIYFQGNSAPDKSGLPSDRFSAERTGGSVSTLTIQRTQQEDSAVYLCASSLGRGAHEQFFGPGTRLTVL.

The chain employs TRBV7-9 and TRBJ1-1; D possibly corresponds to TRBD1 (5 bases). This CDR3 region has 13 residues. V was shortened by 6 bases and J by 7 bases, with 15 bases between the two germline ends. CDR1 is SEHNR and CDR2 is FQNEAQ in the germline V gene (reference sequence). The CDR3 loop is CASSQDGAREAFF. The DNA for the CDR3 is TGTGCCAGCAGTCAAGACGGGGCCCGTGAAGCTTTCTTT.

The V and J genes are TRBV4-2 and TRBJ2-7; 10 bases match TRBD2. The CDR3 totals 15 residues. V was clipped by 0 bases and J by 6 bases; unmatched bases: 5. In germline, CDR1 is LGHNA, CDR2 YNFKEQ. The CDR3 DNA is TGTGCCAGCAGCCAAGACGCTAGCGGGGGCTTCGAGCAGTACTTC. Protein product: CASSQDASGGFEQYF.

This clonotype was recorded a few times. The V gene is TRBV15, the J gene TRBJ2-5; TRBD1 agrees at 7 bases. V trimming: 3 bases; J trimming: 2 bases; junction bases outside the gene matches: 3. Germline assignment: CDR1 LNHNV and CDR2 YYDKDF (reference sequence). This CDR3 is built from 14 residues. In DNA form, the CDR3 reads TGTGCCACCAGCAGTTACAGGGGTCAAGAGACCCAGTACTTC. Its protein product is CATSSYRGQETQYF.

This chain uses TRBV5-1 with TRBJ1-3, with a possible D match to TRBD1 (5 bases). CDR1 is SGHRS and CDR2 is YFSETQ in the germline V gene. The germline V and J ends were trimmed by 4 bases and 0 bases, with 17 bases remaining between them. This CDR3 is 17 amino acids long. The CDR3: CASSADGTTHSGNTIYF. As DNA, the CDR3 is TGCGCCAGCAGCGCCGACGGGACGACCCACTCTGGAAACACCATATATTTT.

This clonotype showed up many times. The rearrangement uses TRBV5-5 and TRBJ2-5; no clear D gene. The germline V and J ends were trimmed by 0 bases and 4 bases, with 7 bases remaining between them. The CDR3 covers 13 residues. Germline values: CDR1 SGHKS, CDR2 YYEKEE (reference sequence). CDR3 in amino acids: CASSLDFRETQYF. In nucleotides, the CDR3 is TGTGCCAGCAGCTTGGATTTCCGAGAGACCCAGTACTTC. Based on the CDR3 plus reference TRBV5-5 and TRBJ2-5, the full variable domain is DAGVTQSPTHLIKTRGQQVTLRCSPISGHKSVSWYQQVLGQGPQFIFQYYEKEERGRGNFPDRFSARQFPNYSSELNVNALLLGDSALYLCASSLDFRETQYFGPGTRLLVL.

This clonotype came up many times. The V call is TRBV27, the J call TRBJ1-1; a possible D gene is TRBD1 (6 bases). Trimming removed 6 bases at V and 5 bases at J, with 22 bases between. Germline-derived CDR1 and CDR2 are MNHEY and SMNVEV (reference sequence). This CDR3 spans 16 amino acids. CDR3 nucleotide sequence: TGTGCCAGCAGCCCACCGGTTACAGGGCGGCGGACTGAAGCTTTCTTT. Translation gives CASSPPVTGRRTEAFF.

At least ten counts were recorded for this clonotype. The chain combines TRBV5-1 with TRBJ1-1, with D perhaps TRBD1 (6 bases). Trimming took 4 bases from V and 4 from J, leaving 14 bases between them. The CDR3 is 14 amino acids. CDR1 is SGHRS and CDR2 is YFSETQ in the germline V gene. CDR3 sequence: CASSQNTGSTEAFF. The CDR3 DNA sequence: TGCGCCAGCAGCCAAAACACAGGGAGCACTGAAGCTTTCTTT.

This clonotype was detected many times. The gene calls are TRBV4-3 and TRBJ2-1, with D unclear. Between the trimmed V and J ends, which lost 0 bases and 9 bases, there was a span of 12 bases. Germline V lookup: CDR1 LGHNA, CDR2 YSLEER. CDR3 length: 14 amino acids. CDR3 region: CASSQDITPVEQFF. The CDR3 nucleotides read TGCGCCAGCAGCCAAGATATAACGCCTGTTGAGCAGTTCTTC.

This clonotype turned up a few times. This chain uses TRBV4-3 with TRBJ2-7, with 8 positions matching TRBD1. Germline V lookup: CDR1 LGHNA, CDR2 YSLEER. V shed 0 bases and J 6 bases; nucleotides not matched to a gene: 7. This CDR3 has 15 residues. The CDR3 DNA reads TGCGCCAGCAGCCAAGATCGGACAGGGTTGGCCGAGCAGTACTTC. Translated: CASSQDRTGLAEQYF.

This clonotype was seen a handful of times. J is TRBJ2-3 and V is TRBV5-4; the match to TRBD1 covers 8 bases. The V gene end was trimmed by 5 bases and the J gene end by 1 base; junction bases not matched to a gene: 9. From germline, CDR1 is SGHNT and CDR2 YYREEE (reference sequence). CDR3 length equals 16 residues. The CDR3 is CASRKTGGPGTDTQYF. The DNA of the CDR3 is TGTGCCAGCAGGAAAACAGGGGGACCTGGCACAGATACGCAGTATTTT.

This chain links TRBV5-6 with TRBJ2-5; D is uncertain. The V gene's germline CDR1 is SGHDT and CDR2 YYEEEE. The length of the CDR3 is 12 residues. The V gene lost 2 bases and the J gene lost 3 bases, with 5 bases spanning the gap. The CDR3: CASSFLKETQYF. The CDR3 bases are TGTGCCAGCAGCTTCCTCAAAGAGACCCAGTACTTC.

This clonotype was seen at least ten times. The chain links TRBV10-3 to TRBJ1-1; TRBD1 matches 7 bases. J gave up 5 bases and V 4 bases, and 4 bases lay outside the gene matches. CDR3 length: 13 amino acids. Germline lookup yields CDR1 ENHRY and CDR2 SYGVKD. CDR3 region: CAISGDRATEAFF. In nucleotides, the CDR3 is TGTGCCATCAGTGGGGACAGAGCTACTGAAGCTTTCTTT.

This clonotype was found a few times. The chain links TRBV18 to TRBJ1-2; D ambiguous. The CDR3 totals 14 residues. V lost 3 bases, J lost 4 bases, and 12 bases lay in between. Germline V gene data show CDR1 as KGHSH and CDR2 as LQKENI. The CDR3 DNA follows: TGTGCCAGCTCACCTCCCGGGATACCCTATGGCTACACCTTC. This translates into CASSPPGIPYGYTF.

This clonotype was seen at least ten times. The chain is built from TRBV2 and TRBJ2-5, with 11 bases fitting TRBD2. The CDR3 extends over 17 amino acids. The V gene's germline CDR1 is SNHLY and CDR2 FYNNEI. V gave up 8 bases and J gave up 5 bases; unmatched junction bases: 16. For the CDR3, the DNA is TGTGCCAGCTGGAAAGGAGGGACTAGCGGTGGAGGGGAGACCCAGTACTTC. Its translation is CASWKGGTSGGGETQYF.